This TCR beta chain came from a study of control samples from healthy donors and cancer patients. The assay was immunoSEQ multiplex PCR, and TCRdb's table has in-frame clones only and misses some. The table shows some 170,000 clones, with around 96% occurring only once. V dropped 11 bases and J dropped 6; count of bases not matched to a gene: 12. Per the germline V gene, CDR1 is KGHDR and CDR2 is SFDVKD. The CDR3 spans 14 residues. This clonotype was obtained from a woman aged 25-40 years in good health. Sequencing used blood. This chain joins TRBV24-1 and TRBJ2-1; 7 bases align to TRBD1. The CDR3, as DNA: TGTGCCATATCTGACAGGGCCAGTTCCAATGAGCAGTTCTTC. Its protein is CAISDRASSNEQFF.